These 22 T cell receptor beta chains share one sample of origin, sequenced in a study of T-cell reconstitution after alpha-beta-depleted transplantation in children (dated by TCRdb to 2016 to 2018). Receptor libraries were prepared by PCR. Instrument on record: Illumina HiSeq 2500. TCR libraries were prepared with molecular barcoding, using unique molecular identifiers to normalize TCRbeta repertoire quantification. The public reads were run again by TCRdb, first through fastp at Q25 and then through MiXCR, and only productive beta chains were kept. Rows with one shared CDR3 protein collapse into an entry with the most common genes and DNA. The sample table contains 450,000 to 600,000 distinct CDR3 sequences; only one count was recorded for less than 35% of them. Jointly, the top ten make up 2% to 3% of the sample. Source: PBMCs from the stem cell graft donor, taken from the stem cell graft. The receptor source for this set is a human donor who donated a stem cell graft to a child with aplastic anemia.

The chain combines TRBV30 with TRBJ2-1, with no clear D. This CDR3 is 15 amino acids long. Germline V gene lookup returns CDR1 GTSNPN and CDR2 SVGIG (reference sequence). Between the trimmed V and J ends, which lost 4 bases and 9 bases, there was a span of 22 bases. The CDR3 protein is CAWKLSGRFGREQFF. CDR3 DNA: TGTGCCTGGAAACTTTCGGGTAGGTTCGGTCGTGAGCAGTTCTTC.

The chain combines TRBV6-2 or TRBV6-3 with TRBJ1-5, with 9 bases that match TRBD1. Germline-derived CDR1 and CDR2 are MNHEY and SVGEGT. The CDR3 is 15 residues long. Trimming took 6 bases from V and 9 from J; bases not matched to a gene: 12. Here the CDR3 DNA reads TGTGCCAGCAGCGACTACGGACAGGGGTCAATGCCCCAGCATTTT. It is translated as CASSDYGQGSMPQHF.

The chain employs TRBV15 and TRBJ2-1; 7 positions match TRBD2. The CDR3 loop spans 15 amino acids. Germline loops: CDR1 LNHNV, CDR2 YYDKDF (reference sequence). The J segment lost 3 bases and the V segment lost 0 bases, leaving 2 bases of the junction unmatched. As DNA, the CDR3 is TGTGCCACCAGCAGAGATAAGCGGGACTACAATGAGCAGTTCTTC. This sequence encodes CATSRDKRDYNEQFF.

This clonotype was seen only a few times. The chain links TRBV29-1 to TRBJ2-5, with 10 nucleotides matching TRBD2. J was trimmed by 4 bases and V by 5 bases; bases with no gene match: 19. This CDR3 contains 18 residues. Germline CDR1 is SQVTM and CDR2 is ANQGSEA. As DNA, the CDR3 is TGCAGCGTTTCCCCAACCCTGCTAGCGGGAGCTCTTAGAGAGACCCAGTACTTC. This codes for CSVSPTLLAGALRETQYF.

This clonotype appeared a few times. This sequence joins TRBV25-1 and TRBJ2-1; D not certain. The CDR3 runs 15 residues. V shed 3 bases and J shed 3 bases, with 12 bases lying between them. Germline CDR1 reads MGHDK; CDR2 reads SYGVNS. This chain's CDR3 is CASSDLTKNYNEQFF. For the CDR3, the DNA is TGTGCCAGCAGTGACTTAACTAAAAACTACAATGAGCAGTTCTTC.

The chain couples TRBV29-1 to TRBJ2-2, with TRBD2 identical over 7 bases. Germline loops: CDR1 SQVTM, CDR2 ANQGSEA. Trimming removed 0 bases from V and 4 bases from J; junction bases left unmatched: 14. This CDR3 has 18 residues. CDR3 sequence: CSVEDVFGISGGTGELFF. CDR3 DNA sequence: TGCAGCGTTGAAGACGTTTTTGGGATTTCGGGAGGCACCGGGGAGCTGTTTTTT.

This clonotype was seen only a few times. The chain recombines TRBV7-2 with TRBJ1-4, with no clear D. This CDR3 has 15 amino acids. Trimming removed 4 bases at V and 5 bases at J, with 14 bases between. Germline V gene lookup returns CDR1 SGHTA and CDR2 FQGNSA. CDR3 protein: CASSSGGMGNEKLFF. CDR3 sequence (DNA): TGTGCCAGCAGCTCCGGAGGGATGGGAAATGAAAAACTGTTTTTT. Variable domain in full (rest from reference TRBV7-2 and TRBJ1-4): GAGVSQSPSNKVTEKGKDVELRCDPISGHTALYWYRQSLGQGLEFLIYFQGNSAPDKSGLPSDRFSAERTGGSVSTLTIQRTQQEDSAVYLCASSSGGMGNEKLFFGSGTQLSVL.

This clonotype was recorded a few times. V usage is TRBV19 and J usage is TRBJ1-2, with D tentatively TRBD1 (5 bases). This CDR3 region has 15 residues. V shed 3 bases and J shed 7 bases, with 18 bases lying between them. Germline loops: CDR1 LNHDA, CDR2 SQIVND (reference sequence). The CDR3 region is CASSMGIGRVSGYTF. Here the CDR3 DNA reads TGTGCCAGTAGTATGGGAATTGGCAGGGTTTCTGGCTACACCTTC.

This chain uses TRBV3-1 with TRBJ2-7; 9 bases agree with TRBD1. J lost 6 bases, V lost 1 base, and 4 bases had no gene match. In germline, CDR1 is LGHDT, CDR2 YNNKEL (reference sequence). The length of the CDR3 is 14 residues. The CDR3 loop is CASSQAGQGSEQYV. The CDR3 DNA reads as TGTGCCAGCAGCCAAGCGGGACAGGGCAGCGAGCAGTACGTC.

J is TRBJ2-2 and V is TRBV20-1; tentative D call: TRBD1 (5 bases). The CDR3 spans 14 residues. V shed 7 bases and J shed 1 base, with 13 bases lying between them. Germline CDR1 and CDR2: DFQATT and SNEGSKA (reference sequence). CDR3 bases: TGCAGTGTCTTGGACACCCTGAACACCGGGGAGCTGTTTTTT. It codes for CSVLDTLNTGELFF.

This chain connects TRBV11-2 to TRBJ1-5; possible D gene TRBD1, 6 bases. Deletions cut 4 bases from V and 3 bases from J, with 13 bases between. From germline, CDR1 is SGHAT and CDR2 FQNNGV. The CDR3 contains 15 residues. The DNA for the CDR3 is TGTGCCAGCAGCTCGACGGACAGCACCAATCAGCCCCAGCATTTT. It encodes CASSSTDSTNQPQHF.

This chain uses TRBV28 with TRBJ2-1; D call uncertain. The CDR3 runs to 11 residues. The germline CDR1 and CDR2 sequences are MDHEN and SYDVKM. The ends were cut back, 7 bases at V and 9 bases at J, with 10 bases in the middle. The DNA for the CDR3 is TGTGCCAGCACCTGGGGTACTGAGCAGTTCTTC. Translation gives CASTWGTEQFF.

This clonotype has just one count. The chain combines TRBV7-9 with TRBJ2-1; D perhaps matches TRBD2 (6 bases). In germline, CDR1 is SEHNR, CDR2 FQNEAQ (reference sequence). The CDR3 runs 15 residues. Trimming pared 7 bases from V and 5 bases from J, leaving 18 bases between. DNA of the CDR3: TGTGCCAGCACCGCTAGCGTCGAGAGCCACAATGAGCAGTTCTTC. Translation gives CASTASVESHNEQFF.

The chain has TRBV7-2 and TRBJ2-7; 7 nucleotides agree with TRBD2. Germline CDR1 and CDR2: SGHTA and FQGNSA. V trimming: 2 bases; J trimming: 3 bases; junction bases outside the gene matches: 4. CDR3 size: 14 residues. CDR3 nucleotides: TGTGCCAGCAGCTTAAGCGGGGTCTTCTACGAGCAGTACTTC. It translates to CASSLSGVFYEQYF. The full variable domain, its missing parts supplied by reference TRBV7-2 and TRBJ2-7, is GAGVSQSPSNKVTEKGKDVELRCDPISGHTALYWYRQSLGQGLEFLIYFQGNSAPDKSGLPSDRFSAERTGGSVSTLTIQRTQQEDSAVYLCASSLSGVFYEQYFGPGTRLTVT.

This sequence joins TRBV25-1 and TRBJ2-1; D might be TRBD1 (6 bases). Germline V lookup: CDR1 MGHDK, CDR2 SYGVNS. The CDR3 is 13 amino acids. V gave up 6 bases and J gave up 8 bases, with 14 bases separating them. The DNA for the CDR3 is TGTGCCAGCAGACAGGGTTTACAGCATGAGCAGTTCTTC. Translating gives CASRQGLQHEQFF.

V and J are TRBV4-3 and TRBJ1-2; tentative D call: TRBD1 (5 bases). V lost 3 bases and J lost 2, with 16 bases in between. Looked up from germline, CDR1 is LGHNA and CDR2 is YSLEER. The CDR3 spans 16 residues. The CDR3 nucleotides are TGCGCCAGCAGCCAGGGTAGGGGACGGGAAAACTATGGCTACACCTTC. The encoded protein is CASSQGRGRENYGYTF.

Only a few counts were recorded for this clonotype. The chain uses TRBV5-1 and TRBJ2-7, with 10 bases identical to TRBD2. The CDR3 is made up of 14 amino acids. Germline V CDR1 and CDR2: SGHRS, YFSETQ. J gave up 6 bases and V 4 bases, and 7 bases lay outside the gene matches. CDR3: CASSPGTSALEQYV. CDR3 nucleotide sequence: TGCGCCAGCAGCCCAGGGACTAGCGCTCTCGAGCAGTACGTC.

A few counts support this clonotype. V and J are TRBV5-4 and TRBJ1-1; D is uncertain. V was pared by 0 bases and J by 7 bases, with 13 bases between. The length of the CDR3 is 14 residues. Per the germline V gene, CDR1 is SGHNT and CDR2 is YYREEE (reference sequence). The CDR3 here is CASSLGGPYGEAFF. In DNA form, the CDR3 reads TGTGCCAGCAGCTTGGGCGGCCCGTATGGTGAAGCTTTCTTT.

This chain uses TRBV28 with TRBJ2-7, with 7 nucleotides matching TRBD2. CDR1 and CDR2 from the germline V gene are MDHEN and SYDVKM. The J segment lost 13 bases and the V segment lost 5 bases, leaving 17 bases of the junction unmatched. The CDR3 sequence is 14 residues long. This chain's CDR3 is CASSLMGRDYPLYF. DNA for the CDR3: TGTGCCAGCAGTCTAATGGGCCGGGACTATCCTCTTTACTTC. Full variable domain (rest looked up from reference TRBV28 and TRBJ2-7): DVKVTQSSRYLVKRTGEKVFLECVQDMDHENMFWYRQDPGLGLRLIYFSYDVKMKEKGDIPEGYSVSREKKERFSLILESASTNQTSMYLCASSLMGRDYPLYFGPGTRLTVT.

The chain has TRBV15 and TRBJ2-6; weak D call: TRBD1 (6 bases). Looked up from germline, CDR1 is LNHNV and CDR2 is YYDKDF (reference sequence). V lost 5 bases and J lost 2, with 10 bases in between. The CDR3 spans 15 residues. The CDR3 nucleotides read TGTGCCACCAGCCTGGGGGACACTGGGGCCAACGTCCTGACTTTC. This translates into CATSLGDTGANVLTF.

This clonotype was observed a few times. The chain is built from TRBV19 and TRBJ2-7, with D perhaps TRBD1 (6 bases). The CDR3 spans 13 residues. V lost 5 bases and J 1 base, leaving 9 bases between the germline ends. Per the germline V gene, CDR1 is LNHDA and CDR2 is SQIVND (reference sequence). The CDR3 protein is CASSPGHSYEQYV. As DNA, the CDR3 is TGTGCCAGTAGTCCGGGACATTCCTACGAGCAGTACGTC.

This clonotype was detected a few times. The chain has TRBV6-1 and TRBJ2-7; tentative D call: TRBD1 (5 bases). The CDR3 consists of 12 residues. Looked up from germline, CDR1 is MNHNS and CDR2 is SASEGT. V was cut by 2 bases and J by 6 bases, with 8 bases left in between. The CDR3 spells CASSERGIEQYV. The CDR3 coding sequence is TGTGCCAGCAGTGAAAGGGGCATCGAGCAGTACGTC.